This TCR beta chain originates from a study of identical twins. Overall study results and limits: In beta out-of-frame sequences, the excess sharing between twins was weaker. While abundant cord blood beta clonotypes carried fewer insertions, memory repertoires showed no such pattern. Monozygotic twin pairs showed more out-of-frame TCR alpha sharing than models estimated. Potential partial confounding of zero-insertion analyses by invariant MAIT and iNKT cells was noted.

The CDR3 runs 16 residues. The germline V and J ends were trimmed by 4 bases and 6 bases, with 19 bases remaining between them. Germline CDR1 is LGHDT and CDR2 is YNNKEL (reference sequence). TCRdb recomputed calls from the 5' RACE reads with MiXCR, one row per CDR3 protein. This sample has 450,000 to 600,000 distinct CDR3 sequences, with approximately 20% found just once. In regard to this clonotype: Its antigen remains unknown.

The sample was also reused in another study, on yellow fever vaccine responses in identical twins.

The V and J genes are TRBV3-1 and TRBJ2-1; the D call may be TRBD1 or TRBD2 (6 bases each). This receptor was obtained from a woman younger than 35 in good health. Sample: CD4+ T cells sorted from blood. This CDR3 reads CASSRISMGGPNEQFF. The DNA of the CDR3 is TGTGCCAGCAGCCGGATAAGTATGGGGGGCCCCAATGAGCAGTTCTTC.